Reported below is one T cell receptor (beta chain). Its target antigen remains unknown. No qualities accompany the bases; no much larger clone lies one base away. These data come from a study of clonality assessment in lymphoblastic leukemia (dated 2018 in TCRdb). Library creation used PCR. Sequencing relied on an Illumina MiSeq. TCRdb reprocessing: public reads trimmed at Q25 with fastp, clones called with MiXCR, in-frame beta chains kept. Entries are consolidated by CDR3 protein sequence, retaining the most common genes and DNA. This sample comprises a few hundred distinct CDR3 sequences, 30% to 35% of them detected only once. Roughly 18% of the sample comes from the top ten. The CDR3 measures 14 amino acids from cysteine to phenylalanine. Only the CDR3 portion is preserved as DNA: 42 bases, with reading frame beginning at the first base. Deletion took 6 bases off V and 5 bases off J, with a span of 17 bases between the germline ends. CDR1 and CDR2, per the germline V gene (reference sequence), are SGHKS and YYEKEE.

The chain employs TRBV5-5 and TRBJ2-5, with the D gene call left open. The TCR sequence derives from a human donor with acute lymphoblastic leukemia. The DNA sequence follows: TGTGCCAGCACACTCGTGGTATTCGGGGAGACCCAGTACTTC. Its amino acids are CASTLVVFGETQYF.